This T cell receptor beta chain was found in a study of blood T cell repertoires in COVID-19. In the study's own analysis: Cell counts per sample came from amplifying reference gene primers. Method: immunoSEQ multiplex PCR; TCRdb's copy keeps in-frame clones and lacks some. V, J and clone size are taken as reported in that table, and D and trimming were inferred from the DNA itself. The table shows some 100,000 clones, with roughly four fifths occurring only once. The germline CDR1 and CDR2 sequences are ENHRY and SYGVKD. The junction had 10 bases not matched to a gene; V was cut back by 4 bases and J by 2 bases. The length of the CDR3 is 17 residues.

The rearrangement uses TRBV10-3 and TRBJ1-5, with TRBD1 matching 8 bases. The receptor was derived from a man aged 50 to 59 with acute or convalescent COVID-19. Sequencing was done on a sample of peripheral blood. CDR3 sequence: CAISAFSGGEGNQPQHF. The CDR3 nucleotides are TGTGCCATCAGTGCCTTCTCAGGGGGCGAGGGCAATCAGCCCCAGCATTTT.